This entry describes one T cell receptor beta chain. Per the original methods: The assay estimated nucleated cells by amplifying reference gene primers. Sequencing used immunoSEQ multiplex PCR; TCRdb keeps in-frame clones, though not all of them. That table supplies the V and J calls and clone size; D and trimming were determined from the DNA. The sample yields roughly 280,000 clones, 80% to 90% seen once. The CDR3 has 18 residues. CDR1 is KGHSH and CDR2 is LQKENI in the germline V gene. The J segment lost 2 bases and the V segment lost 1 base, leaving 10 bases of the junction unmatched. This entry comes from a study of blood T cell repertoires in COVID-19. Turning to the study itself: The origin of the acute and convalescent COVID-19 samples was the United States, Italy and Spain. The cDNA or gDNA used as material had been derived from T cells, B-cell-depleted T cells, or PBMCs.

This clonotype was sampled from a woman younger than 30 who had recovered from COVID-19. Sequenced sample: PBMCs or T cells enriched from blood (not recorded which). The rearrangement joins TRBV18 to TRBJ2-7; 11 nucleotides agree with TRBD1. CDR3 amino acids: CASSPLPGQGGRPYEQYF. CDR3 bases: TGTGCCAGCTCACCACTCCCGGGACAGGGGGGAAGGCCCTACGAGCAGTACTTC.